The rows below give T cell receptor beta chains drawn from one sample of a study of CD8 T cells in ankylosing spondylitis. A single record per CDR3 protein comes from TCRdb applying MiXCR to the 5' RACE reads. This sample has around 300,000 distinct CDR3 sequences, with about 14% found just once. Source material: blood, either unsorted or a sorted T cell fraction (not recorded which). The receptors derive from a male donor with ankylosing spondylitis or in good health (not recorded which). Each CDR3 is given with its conserved first and last residue. D genes are given only for firm matches. Size is stated for part of the rows, as once, few or many counts, or as a class when the clone is expanded.

cdr3_nt,cdr3_aa,clone_size,d_call,v_call,j_call
TGTGCCAGCAGCCCGCATGGACTAGCGGCACAAGAGACCCAGTACTTC,CASSPHGLAAQETQYF,few,TRBD2,TRBV3-1,TRBJ2-5
TGTGCCAGCAGTGTACCGGGACAGGGGCCGCTACACTTC,CASSVPGQGPLHF,NA,TRBD1,TRBV25-1,TRBJ2-7
TGCAGTGCTCCCCGCCTAGGGGCGGGAGGTACAGGAGATACGCAGTATTTT,CSAPRLGAGGTGDTQYF,NA,TRBD2,TRBV20-1,TRBJ2-3
TGCAGTGCTCGATACAGCCCTCTTTCTGAAGCTTTCTTT,CSARYSPLSEAFF,few,NA,TRBV20-1,TRBJ1-1
TGCAGTGCTCCCCCCCCGGCAGGGAGTTCCACAGATACGCAGTATTTT,CSAPPPAGSSTDTQYF,NA,NA,TRBV20-1,TRBJ2-3
TGCAGTGCTAGTGAGGCTAGCGGGGGAAGGGATACGCAGTATTTT,CSASEASGGRDTQYF,many,TRBD2,TRBV20-1,TRBJ2-3
TGTGCCAGCAGATGGGACAGGGGAAACAATGAGCAGTTCTTC,CASRWDRGNNEQFF,NA,TRBD1,TRBV27,TRBJ2-1
TGCAGTGCTAGAGATTCCGGGCTGGGAAACAATGAGCAGTTCTTC,CSARDSGLGNNEQFF,once,NA,TRBV20-1,TRBJ2-1
TGCGCCAGCAGCCAAGAGACTAGCGGGAACCCACAAGAGACCCAGTACTTC,CASSQETSGNPQETQYF,few,TRBD2,TRBV4-1,TRBJ2-5
TGTGCCAGTAGTTCGAAGGGGAACACTGAAGCTTTCTTT,CASSSKGNTEAFF,NA,NA,TRBV19,TRBJ1-1
TGTGCCAGCAGCTTAGAGGAGGGTTGGAACACTGAAGCTTTCTTT,CASSLEEGWNTEAFF,NA,NA,TRBV7-9,TRBJ1-1
TGTGCCAGCAGTCCGCCAAGGGCTAGCGGGGGTTCCTACGAGCAGTACTTC,CASSPPRASGGSYEQYF,few,TRBD2,TRBV28,TRBJ2-7
TGCAGTGCTAGCCGACAGGGGAGAAATAACGAGCAGTACTTC,CSASRQGRNNEQYF,few,TRBD1,TRBV20-1,TRBJ2-7
TGTGCCAGCAGCGTAGAGATAAAGGGGAACACTGAAGCTTTCTTT,CASSVEIKGNTEAFF,many,NA,TRBV9,TRBJ1-1
TGTGCCTCCAGGGTGGGGGGGAACACCGGGGAGCTGTTTTTT,CASRVGGNTGELFF,many,NA,TRBV7-2,TRBJ2-2
TGTGCCATCAGTGCCTCCCGGGGACAGGGGGATGAGCAGTTCTTC,CAISASRGQGDEQFF,NA,TRBD1,TRBV10-3,TRBJ2-1
TGCGCCAGCAGCTTGGAATTGGGAGACGGGGCCAACGTCCTGACTTTC,CASSLELGDGANVLTF,few,NA,TRBV5-1,TRBJ2-6
TGTGCCAGCAGTTTACCGGACAGCCTGGGGAACGAGCAGTACTTC,CASSLPDSLGNEQYF,once,NA,TRBV28,TRBJ2-7
TGCGCCAGCAGCCAAGAGAACAGGGCTGCTATACGCTACACCTTC,CASSQENRAAIRYTF,many,NA,TRBV4-1,TRBJ1-2
TGTGCCAGCAGTTCCCCCCTCGGGGGGGCCGGAGAGACCCAGTACTTC,CASSSPLGGAGETQYF,few,TRBD2,TRBV28,TRBJ2-5
TGTGCCAGCAGTTACTCGATAGGGGCTACAGGGGGCTTCTATGAGCAGTTCTTC,CASSYSIGATGGFYEQFF,few,TRBD1,TRBV6-5,TRBJ2-1
TGTGCCAGCAGCGTCCACCAGGGGGCCCTTAGCACAGATACGCAGTATTTT,CASSVHQGALSTDTQYF,few,TRBD1,TRBV9,TRBJ2-3
TGCGCCAGCAGCCCCACCAGCCCCACAGATACGCAGTATTTT,CASSPTSPTDTQYF,NA,NA,TRBV5-1,TRBJ2-3
TGTGCCAGCAGAAAACCCACCGGGGGGAACAATGAGCAGTTCTTC,CASRKPTGGNNEQFF,NA,TRBD2,TRBV12-3/TRBV12-4,TRBJ2-1
TGTGCCAGCAGCCCCGTAGCGGGAGCATCCTACAATGAGCAGTTCTTC,CASSPVAGASYNEQFF,many,TRBD2,TRBV3-1,TRBJ2-1
TGTGCCAGCAGCTTAGCGGGGACAGGGCTAAATGAAAAACTGTTTTTT,CASSLAGTGLNEKLFF,NA,TRBD1,TRBV7-8,TRBJ1-4
TGTGCCATCAGTGGGGACAGATTCTATGGCTACACCTTC,CAISGDRFYGYTF,NA,TRBD1,TRBV10-3,TRBJ1-2
TGTGCCATCAGTGAAAGGGGGACCCAGTACTTC,CAISERGTQYF,few,NA,TRBV10-3,TRBJ2-5
TGTGCCAGCAGTTACGGACGGCCGAGCTCTGGAAACACCATATATTTT,CASSYGRPSSGNTIYF,many,NA,TRBV6-5,TRBJ1-3
TGTGCCAGCACCAAGACGAGCTCCTACAATGAGCAGTTCTTC,CASTKTSSYNEQFF,few,NA,TRBV12-3/TRBV12-4,TRBJ2-1
TGTGCCAGCAGTTCCGGGCTGCGAGATGGTGAGCAGTTCTTC,CASSSGLRDGEQFF,NA,NA,TRBV6-5,TRBJ2-1
TGTGCCAGTAGTATCCGCCAGGGTCGCACAGATACGCAGTATTTT,CASSIRQGRTDTQYF,NA,NA,TRBV19,TRBJ2-3
TGTGCCACCAGCAGAGATTATTCACAGTTATCCTACGAGCAGTACTTC,CATSRDYSQLSYEQYF,few,NA,TRBV15,TRBJ2-7
TGCGCCAGCAGCTTGGTAGGGGGGGCCAACGTCCTGACTTTC,CASSLVGGANVLTF,many,NA,TRBV5-1,TRBJ2-6
TGTGCCAGCAGATACACTCCAGACGACAGCTATGGCTACACCTTC,CASRYTPDDSYGYTF,few,NA,TRBV9,TRBJ1-2
TGCGCCAGCAGCTTCTCCGGACATAACACTGAAGCTTTCTTT,CASSFSGHNTEAFF,NA,NA,TRBV5-1,TRBJ1-1
TGCAGTGCTAGAGATCGTGGGACAGGGGAAGAGACCCAGTACTTC,CSARDRGTGEETQYF,few,TRBD1,TRBV20-1,TRBJ2-5
TGTGCCAGCAGCCCTGGGTTGGTTATCGGGGGTTACAATGAGCAGTTCTTC,CASSPGLVIGGYNEQFF,few,NA,TRBV7-2,TRBJ2-1
TGTGCCAGCAGCTTGGCCACAGGGAGAGCTTTCTTT,CASSLATGRAFF,many,NA,TRBV5-6,TRBJ1-1
TGCAGTGCTTCTCTACTAGACGAGCAGTACTTC,CSASLLDEQYF,few,NA,TRBV20-1,TRBJ2-7
TGTGCCAGCAGAATGCAGGGGTATAATTCACCCCTCCACTTT,CASRMQGYNSPLHF,few,NA,TRBV6-1,TRBJ1-6
TGTGCCAGCAGTTTATGGCAGGGTTCCTACAATGAGCAGTTCTTC,CASSLWQGSYNEQFF,few,NA,TRBV27,TRBJ2-1
TGTGCCATCAGTGACAGGGGGTTGAGGAACACTGAAGCTTTCTTT,CAISDRGLRNTEAFF,NA,TRBD1,TRBV10-3,TRBJ1-1
TGCAGCGCCAGGGACGGCGAGAGGGCACCCCTCCACTTT,CSARDGERAPLHF,many,NA,TRBV29-1,TRBJ1-6
TGTGCCAGCATCGGAGCCGGGCGGGATCGATACGAGCAGTACTTC,CASIGAGRDRYEQYF,NA,NA,TRBV27,TRBJ2-7
TGCAGTGCTAGAGATTATCGCGGGGGGCAACCGTCCGCGGAGTATTTT,CSARDYRGGQPSAEYF,NA,TRBD2,TRBV20-1,TRBJ2-3
TGCAGTGCTAGAGATAACTATGGCTACACCTTC,CSARDNYGYTF,few,NA,TRBV20-1,TRBJ1-2
TGCAGTGCTAGAGTCGGTGGGCAAGAGACCCAGTACTTC,CSARVGGQETQYF,once,NA,TRBV20-1,TRBJ2-5
TGCGCCAGCAGCTTGACAGGGCAAGACACCGGGGAGCTGTTTTTT,CASSLTGQDTGELFF,many,NA,TRBV5-1,TRBJ2-2
TGCGCCAGCAGCCAACAACCGACGACAGGCACCCCCACTGAAGCTTTCTTT,CASSQQPTTGTPTEAFF,many,NA,TRBV4-1,TRBJ1-1